Shown below are 25 T cell receptor beta chains from a single sample sequenced in a study of shared clonotypes between healthy human individuals. Data came from immunoSEQ multiplex PCR; TCRdb stores just in-frame clones and leaves some out. The table lists 2 million or so clones, around 95% of them singletons, with under 0.15% in the top ten. The source material was naive CD4+ T cells sorted from blood. Sample subset: CD45RA+ positively selected. All receptors come from a man aged 18 to 29 in good health.

V gene TRBV5-1 combines with J gene TRBJ1-4; TRBD1 is a possible D gene (5 bases). Germline assignment: CDR1 SGHRS and CDR2 YFSETQ. This CDR3 has 15 residues. Trimming cost V 1 base and J 3 bases, with 10 bases left between them. The CDR3 here is CASSLLGTANEKLFF. The DNA for the CDR3 is TGCGCCAGCAGCTTGTTGGGGACGGCTAATGAAAAACTGTTTTTT.

J is TRBJ2-3 and V is TRBV10-1; 10 bases line up with TRBD2. The CDR3 runs 16 residues. Germline values: CDR1 WNHNN, CDR2 SYGVQD (reference sequence). The V gene end was trimmed by 3 bases and the J gene end by 0 bases; junction bases not matched to a gene: 3. The CDR3 DNA is TGCGCCAGCAGTGACAGACTAGCGGGTAGCACAGATACGCAGTATTTT. Its protein is CASSDRLAGSTDTQYF.

The chain couples TRBV7-9 to TRBJ2-3; tentative D call: TRBD1 (6 bases). From germline, CDR1 is SEHNR and CDR2 FQNEAQ (reference sequence). Trimming took off 2 bases at V and 4 bases at J, with 7 bases between the two ends. The CDR3 contains 13 residues. The CDR3 sequence is CASSLQGSDTQYF. CDR3 bases: TGTGCCAGCAGCTTACAGGGGTCAGATACGCAGTATTTT. The full variable domain, in which reference TRBV7-9 and TRBJ2-3 provide the parts outside the CDR3, is DTGVSQNPRHKITKRGQNVTFRCDPISEHNRLYWYRQTLGQGPEFLTYFQNEAQLEKSRLLSDRFSAERPKGSFSTLEIQRTEQGDSAMYLCASSLQGSDTQYFGPGTRLTVL.

This clone appeared once. Other DNA sequences in the same sample also yield this CDR3. This CDR3 reads CASSYSGSTNEKLFF. DNA of the CDR3: TGTGCCAGCAGTTACTCAGGGTCGACTAATGAAAAACTGTTTTTT. The J gene is TRBJ1-4, the V gene TRBV6-5; no reliable D call. The CDR3 extends over 15 amino acids. The germline V and J ends were trimmed by 0 bases and 2 bases, with 7 bases remaining between them. Germline CDR1 and CDR2: MNHEY and SVGAGI.

This chain joins TRBV5-1 and TRBJ1-2, with a tentative D call TRBD1 (6 bases). The germline V and J ends were trimmed by 4 bases and 6 bases, with 10 bases remaining between them. The CDR3 has 12 amino acids. Germline CDR1 SGHRS, CDR2 YFSETQ. CDR3 bases: TGCGCCAGCAGCCAAAACAGGGATGGCTACACCTTC. Protein product: CASSQNRDGYTF.

The V and J genes are TRBV30 and TRBJ2-7, with TRBD1 identical over 7 bases. V shed 4 bases and J 5 bases; nucleotides not matched to a gene: 17. The CDR3 is 16 residues long. Germline V gene data show CDR1 as GTSNPN and CDR2 as SVGIG (reference sequence). The CDR3 region has the DNA TGTGCCTGGAAACCTATACCAAGACAGGGTAGCCACGAGCAGTACTTC. Amino acids: CAWKPIPRQGSHEQYF. The whole variable domain, filled in from reference TRBV30 and TRBJ2-7, reads SQTIHQWPATLVQPVGSPLSLECTVEGTSNPNLYWYRQAAGRGLQLLFYSVGIGQISSEVPQNLSASRPQDRQFILSSKKLLLSDSGFYLCAWKPIPRQGSHEQYFGPGTRLTVT.

Comments on this clone: Other nucleotide sequences from this sample produce the same CDR3. The rearrangement joins TRBV29-1 to TRBJ2-7, with 7 bases aligning to TRBD1. The ends lost 7 bases at V and 3 bases at J; junction bases unmatched: 3. The CDR3 covers 11 residues. CDR1 and CDR2 (germline): SQVTM, ANQGSEA. The CDR3 DNA follows: TGCAGCGCCGGGACAGACTACGAGCAGTACTTC. Protein sequence: CSAGTDYEQYF.

To note about this clone: Other DNA sequences from this sample encode an identical CDR3 as well. This chain connects TRBV5-1 to TRBJ2-5; TRBD2 matches at 10 bases. V gave up 4 bases and J gave up 3 bases; unmatched junction bases: 6. The CDR3 is 15 amino acids. Germline V gene data show CDR1 as SGHRS and CDR2 as YFSETQ. The CDR3 region has the DNA TGCGCCAGCAGCCTGAGCGGGGGGGCCGAAGAGACCCAGTACTTC. Protein: CASSLSGGAEETQYF.

V gene TRBV7-9 combines with J gene TRBJ2-5; TRBD2 is a possible D gene (6 bases). CDR3 length equals 14 residues. V lost 5 bases and J lost 2, with 12 bases in between. Germline V lookup: CDR1 SEHNR, CDR2 FQNEAQ (reference sequence). CDR3: CASSPRAGQETQYF. In DNA form, the CDR3 reads TGTGCCAGCAGCCCCAGGGCGGGGCAAGAGACCCAGTACTTC.

V is TRBV5-5 and J is TRBJ2-7; no definite D call. Germline V gene data show CDR1 as SGHKS and CDR2 as YYEKEE (reference sequence). CDR3 length equals 14 residues. Trimming stripped 2 bases from V and 3 bases from J, with 12 bases between. The chain's CDR3 is CASSFPGPLYEQYF. CDR3 coding DNA: TGTGCCAGCAGCTTCCCTGGGCCGCTCTACGAGCAGTACTTC. The full variable domain, with the rest looked up from reference TRBV5-5 and TRBJ2-7, is DAGVTQSPTHLIKTRGQQVTLRCSPISGHKSVSWYQQVLGQGPQFIFQYYEKEERGRGNFPDRFSARQFPNYSSELNVNALLLGDSALYLCASSFPGPLYEQYFGPGTRLTVT.

This clone is a singleton in its sample. The rearrangement joins TRBV7-2 to TRBJ2-7; the D gene could be TRBD1 or TRBD2 (5 bases each). Germline V gene data show CDR1 as SGHTA and CDR2 as FQGNSA. Trimming cost V 6 bases and J 5 bases, with 14 bases left between them. The length of the CDR3 is 13 residues. The CDR3 sequence: CASSRDLADEQYF. The CDR3 nucleotides are TGTGCCAGCAGTCGGGACCTGGCTGACGAGCAGTACTTC.

V and J are TRBV9 and TRBJ2-7, with 12 bases identical to TRBD2. V was clipped by 4 bases and J by 7 bases; unmatched bases: 12. The germline CDR1 and CDR2 sequences are SGDLS and YYNGEE. There are 16 residues in the CDR3. In DNA form, the CDR3 reads TGTGCCAGCAGCTTGCGCCGACTAGCGGGAGTCGAGGAGCAGTACTTC. Its protein is CASSLRRLAGVEEQYF. The entire variable domain, with the rest obtained from reference TRBV9 and TRBJ2-7, is as follows: DSGVTQTPKHLITATGQRVTLRCSPRSGDLSVYWYQQSLDQGLQFLIQYYNGEERAKGNILERFSAQQFPDLHSELNLSSLELGDSALYFCASSLRRLAGVEEQYFGPGTRLTVT.

Worth noting for this clone: In the same sample, other DNA sequences code for this CDR3. This sequence joins TRBV7-9 and TRBJ2-1; possibly TRBD1 for D (5 bases). In germline, CDR1 is SEHNR, CDR2 FQNEAQ (reference sequence). The CDR3 has 11 residues. Between the trimmed V and J ends, which lost 2 bases and 10 bases, there was a span of 6 bases. The CDR3 bases are TGTGCCAGCAGCTTAAGGGGCGAGCAGTTCTTC. Its protein product is CASSLRGEQFF.

The chain employs TRBV5-6 and TRBJ2-1, with D perhaps TRBD1 (5 bases). The CDR3 runs to 11 residues. Germline V gene lookup returns CDR1 SGHDT and CDR2 YYEEEE. Trimming cost V 2 bases and J 9 bases, with 6 bases left between them. The CDR3 here is CASSLQAEQFF. CDR3 coding DNA: TGTGCCAGCAGCTTACAGGCTGAGCAGTTCTTC. The full variable domain, with the rest looked up from reference TRBV5-6 and TRBJ2-1, is DAGVTQSPTHLIKTRGQQVTLRCSPKSGHDTVSWYQQALGQGPQFIFQYYEEEERQRGNFPDRFSGHQFPNYSSELNVNALLLGDSALYLCASSLQAEQFFGPGTRLTVL.

CDR3 in amino acids: CASSAPGLAGEQFF. DNA for the CDR3: TGTGCCAGCAGTGCCCCGGGACTAGCGGGAGAGCAGTTCTTC. The V call is TRBV6-6, the J call TRBJ2-1; 13 bases match TRBD2. Germline values: CDR1 MNHNY, CDR2 SVGAGI (reference sequence). Germline trimming cut 5 bases from V and 10 bases from J; bases unmatched to any gene: 5. This CDR3 spans 14 amino acids.

This clone was seen once. The chain combines TRBV5-1 with TRBJ1-1, with no clear D. The CDR3 totals 13 residues. Trimming pared 2 bases from V and 5 bases from J, leaving 10 bases between. Germline CDR1 SGHRS, CDR2 YFSETQ. This CDR3 is CASSLTPETEAFF. The DNA for the CDR3 is TGCGCCAGCAGCTTAACCCCGGAAACTGAAGCTTTCTTT.

Of note for this clone: This specimen includes other DNA sequences encoding the same CDR3. The V and J genes are TRBV18 and TRBJ2-5; D call uncertain. The germline V and J ends were trimmed by 2 bases and 4 bases, with 8 bases remaining between them. From germline, CDR1 is KGHSH and CDR2 LQKENI. The CDR3 length is 13 residues. CDR3: CASSPGLGETQYF. The CDR3 region has the DNA TGTGCCAGCTCACCAGGGTTAGGAGAGACCCAGTACTTC.

The J gene is TRBJ2-5, the V gene TRBV6-6, with unresolved D. V lost 2 bases, J lost 0 bases, and 10 bases lay in between. CDR1 MNHNY and CDR2 SVGAGI come from the germline V gene (reference sequence). The length of the CDR3 is 15 residues. The CDR3 DNA sequence: TGTGCCAGCAGTTACAATTCCGGTGACCAAGAGACCCAGTACTTC. Encoded protein: CASSYNSGDQETQYF.

The gene calls are TRBV6-4 and TRBJ2-1, with TRBD1 matching 8 bases. Unmatched junction bases numbered 5, after V lost 2 bases and J lost 11 bases. The CDR3 length is 13 residues. The germline gives CDR1 MRHNA, CDR2 SNTAGT. The CDR3 loop reads CASSDPDRGKQFF. The DNA for the CDR3 is TGTGCCAGCAGTGACCCTGACAGGGGCAAGCAGTTCTTC.

Regarding this clone: Other DNA sequences within the sample encode an identical CDR3. The genes are TRBV27 and TRBJ2-1; D is unclear. V lost 2 bases, J lost 8 bases, and 7 bases lay in between. The CDR3 consists of 12 residues. CDR1 and CDR2 from the germline V gene are MNHEY and SMNVEV (reference sequence). The CDR3 bases are TGTGCCAGCAGTTTACTCGGCGATGAGCAGTTCTTC. It specifies CASSLLGDEQFF.

The chain combines TRBV27 with TRBJ2-1; 12 positions agree with TRBD2. The CDR3 extends over 17 amino acids. Germline V gene lookup returns CDR1 MNHEY and CDR2 SMNVEV (reference sequence). V was clipped by 5 bases and J by 0 bases; unmatched bases: 5. The CDR3 spells CASSPRTSGISYNEQFF. CDR3 sequence (DNA): TGTGCCAGCAGTCCACGGACTAGCGGGATCTCCTACAATGAGCAGTTCTTC.

A note on this clone: Within the sample, other DNA sequences also encode this same CDR3. This sequence joins TRBV9 and TRBJ2-5, with 8 nucleotides matching TRBD1. Germline V lookup: CDR1 SGDLS, CDR2 YYNGEE. The V and J ends lost 2 bases and 5 bases, in that order; junction bases with no gene match: 8. The length of the CDR3 is 15 residues. Here the CDR3 reads CASSVGTGGLETQYF. The CDR3 nucleotides are TGTGCCAGCAGCGTCGGCACAGGGGGTCTTGAGACCCAGTACTTC.

This chain connects TRBV2 to TRBJ2-7; 7 bases are shared with TRBD1. From germline, CDR1 is SNHLY and CDR2 FYNNEI. V dropped 7 bases and J dropped 2; count of bases not matched to a gene: 8. There are 14 residues in the CDR3. The CDR3 is CASTVQGVTYEQYF. CDR3 coding DNA: TGTGCCAGCACGGTTCAGGGGGTGACCTACGAGCAGTACTTC.

This clone turned up a few times. V and J are TRBV5-6 and TRBJ1-2; D not resolved. V lost 0 bases and J lost 8, with 14 bases in between. This CDR3 is 14 amino acids long. Germline CDR1 and CDR2: SGHDT and YYEEEE. The CDR3 DNA reads TGTGCCAGCAGCTTGGCCGGTCTGTCCGGAGGCTACACCTTC. The encoded protein is CASSLAGLSGGYTF.

The chain uses TRBV19 and TRBJ1-6, with D uncertain. The germline V and J ends were trimmed by 6 bases and 7 bases, with 13 bases remaining between them. CDR1 is LNHDA, CDR2 SQIVND, per germline (reference sequence). There are 14 residues in the CDR3. CDR3 residues: CASRSPGLNSPLHF. DNA of the CDR3: TGTGCCAGTAGGAGCCCGGGGTTAAATTCACCCCTCCACTTT.